The 10 T cell receptor beta chains in this list originate from one sample, sequenced in a study of molecular identifiers for immune sequencing clone quantification. TCRdb redid the calling of the PCR reads with MiXCR, one entry per CDR3 protein. The sample has just under 650,000 distinct CDR3 sequences; around 20% are singletons. Material: naive CD8+ T cells from blood, with Jurkat cell RNA spiked in. Subset reported: FACS-sorted CD8+CD4-CCR7+CD45RA+ naive T cells. All receptors derive from a human donor in good health. Some libraries in this study had Jurkat cell RNA spiked in.

This clonotype was counted only a few times. The V and J genes are TRBV11-2 and TRBJ1-4; 8 bases line up with TRBD1. Germline V gene lookup returns CDR1 SGHAT and CDR2 FQNNGV. The junction had 15 bases not matched to a gene; V was cut back by 6 bases and J by 0 bases. The CDR3 contains 19 residues. The CDR3 reads CASSQPVGTGLSTNEKLFF. Written as DNA, the CDR3 is TGTGCCAGCAGTCAACCCGTGGGGACAGGCCTTTCAACTAATGAAAAACTGTTTTTT.

As to this clonotype: It may be a read error: a sequence one base away is much more abundant. The CDR3 reads CSVTTGGHEQFF. The CDR3 coding sequence is TGCAGCGTGACGACAGGGGGCCATGAGCAGTTCTTC. The chain joins TRBV29-1 to TRBJ2-1; 10 bases align to TRBD1. This CDR3 contains 12 residues. The germline V gene encodes CDR1 SQVTM and CDR2 ANQGSEA. Trimming at V came to 6 bases and at J to 8 bases, leaving 4 bases not matched to a gene.

The V gene is TRBV6-2 or TRBV6-3, the J gene TRBJ2-5, with 8 nucleotides matching TRBD1. Germline-derived CDR1 and CDR2 are MNHEY and SVGEGT. Unmatched junction bases numbered 19, after V lost 8 bases and J lost 5 bases. This CDR3 comprises 17 residues. The CDR3 here is CASQQGRATGADETQYF. DNA for the CDR3: TGTGCCAGCCAACAAGGAAGGGCGACAGGGGCGGATGAGACCCAGTACTTC.

Turning to this clonotype: Given a much more abundant clone one base away, this may be a read error. It is likely a read error, because the conserved phenylalanine at the end of the CDR3 is missing. The rearrangement links TRBV29-1 to TRBJ2-1, with TRBD2 as a possible D gene (5 bases). This CDR3 has 15 residues. The ends were cut back, 0 bases at V and 5 bases at J, with 14 bases in the middle. Per germline, CDR1 SQVTM and CDR2 ANQGSEA. DNA for the CDR3: TGCAGCGTTGAAGATCGGCCGGGAAGAGACAATGAGCAGTTCCTC. This gives the protein CSVEDRPGRDNEQFL.

The sample holds many counts of this clonotype. The chain carries TRBV29-1 and TRBJ1-1; the D is unclear. The ends were cut back, 1 base at V and 5 bases at J, with 5 bases in the middle. CDR3 length equals 11 residues. CDR1 and CDR2 (germline): SQVTM, ANQGSEA. The chain's CDR3 is CSVEGLTEAFF. In nucleotides, the CDR3 is TGCAGCGTTGAAGGGCTGACTGAAGCTTTCTTT. Variable domain in full (rest from reference TRBV29-1 and TRBJ1-1): SAVISQKPSRDICQRGTSLTIQCQVDSQVTMMFWYRQQPGQSLTLIATANQGSEATYESGFVIDKFPISRPNLTFSTLTVSNMSPEDSSIYLCSVEGLTEAFFGQGTRLTVV.

This clonotype has more than one count but fewer than ten. The V and J genes are TRBV5-6 and TRBJ1-2, with 9 positions matching TRBD1. The CDR3 totals 15 residues. After removal of 4 bases from V and 4 bases from J, the junction contained 8 bases not matched to a gene. Germline-derived CDR1 and CDR2 are SGHDT and YYEEEE. For the CDR3, the DNA is TGTGCCAGCAGCGGGGGGGACAGGGTCTTCTATGGCTACACCTTC. The encoded protein is CASSGGDRVFYGYTF. Full variable domain (remainder filled in from reference TRBV5-6 and TRBJ1-2): DAGVTQSPTHLIKTRGQQVTLRCSPKSGHDTVSWYQQALGQGPQFIFQYYEEEERQRGNFPDRFSGHQFPNYSSELNVNALLLGDSALYLCASSGGDRVFYGYTFGSGTRLTVV.

The table lists this clonotype with many counts. The rearrangement joins TRBV30 to TRBJ2-7; D call uncertain. The V gene lost 1 base and the J gene lost 5 bases, with 9 bases spanning the gap. Germline lookup yields CDR1 GTSNPN and CDR2 SVGIG (reference sequence). The CDR3 consists of 12 residues. The CDR3 here is CAWSDRSHEQYF. The CDR3 DNA reads TGTGCCTGGAGTGACCGGTCCCACGAGCAGTACTTC.

In the case of this clonotype: A read error may be the cause here, since a much bigger clone is one base away. V is TRBV7-2 and J is TRBJ2-1, with TRBD2 matching over 7 bases. Germline loops: CDR1 SGHTA, CDR2 FQGNSA. The length of the CDR3 is 16 residues. The CDR3 DNA reads TGTGCCAGCAGCCCCCCCGGAGCGGGGTCCTACGATGAGCAGTTCTTC. Amino acids: CASSPPGAGSYDEQFF.

A note on this clonotype: Its ends do not fully match the called genes, so a read error is possible. V usage is TRBV27 and J usage is TRBJ1-5; D is possibly TRBD1 (5 bases). CDR1 and CDR2 (germline): MNHEY, SMNVEV (reference sequence). The length of the CDR3 is 13 residues. DNA of the CDR3: TGTGTCAGCCGCCCCTGGAGTCAGGGGCCCCAGCATTTT. Translation gives CVSRPWSQGPQHF.

This clonotype was observed at least ten times. The gene calls are TRBV23-1 and TRBJ2-5; tentatively, D is TRBD1 (6 bases). TRBV23-1 is sorted into the ORF group, with uncertain function. V was cut by 2 bases and J by 2 bases, with 15 bases left in between. This CDR3 has 16 amino acids. The CDR3 protein is CASSQPRGDTQETQYF. CDR3 DNA sequence: TGCGCCAGCAGTCAACCAAGAGGGGACACACAAGAGACCCAGTACTTC.